This TCR beta chain was captured in a study of shared clonotypes between healthy human individuals. Profiling relied on immunoSEQ multiplex PCR, and the TCRdb table lists in-frame clones only, not all of them. The data contain 550,000 to 800,000 clones, roughly 88% of them singletons. CDR3 length equals 16 residues. Looked up from germline, CDR1 is MNHEY and CDR2 is SVGAGI. V shed 0 bases and J shed 2 bases, with 14 bases lying between them. This chain connects TRBV6-5 to TRBJ2-7; the D gene is possibly TRBD2 (6 bases). This TCR came from a man aged 18 to 30 in good health. Some clones in this sample may be carry-over from other donors' samples. Sequencing used memory CD8+ T cells from PBMCs. As for subset: CD45RO+ cells pooled with CCR7-negative TemRA cells. CDR3 bases: TGTGCCAGCAGTTACTCAATCCTCAGCGGGCCCTACGAGCAGTACTTC. It specifies CASSYSILSGPYEQYF.